These 21 T cell receptor beta chains originate from one sample sequenced in a study of TIL therapy for anti-PD-1-resistant metastatic lung cancer (dated by TCRdb to the early 2020s). Taken with the paper, the label for time point translates to: pre-treatment sample, taken before nivolumab and TIL therapy. TCR beta CDR3 regions were amplified from genomic DNA by bias-controlled multiplex PCR with the immunoSEQ v3 hsTCRB kit. The immuneACCESS repertoire file appears here via TCRdb, limited to in-frame rearrangements. These files lack a portion of the clones; in checked studies, under half of the deficit traces to unresolved V genes, and the cause of the others is not known. The sample table holds tens of thousands of clones, of which 69% were seen once. The ten most abundant clones make up 5.5% to 8.5% of the sample. The starting material was blood, obtained at baseline. The receptors here all came from a person aged 25-79 years with non-small cell lung cancer.

This chain connects TRBV9 to TRBJ2-1, with TRBD2 matching over 9 bases. The CDR3 has 15 residues. The germline V gene has CDR1 SGDLS and CDR2 YYNGEE. J gave up 7 bases and V 0 bases, and 5 bases lay outside the gene matches. CDR3 region: CASSVDSGSGNEQFF. In DNA, the CDR3 is TGTGCCAGCAGCGTAGATAGCGGGAGCGGGAATGAGCAGTTCTTC.

The CDR3 protein is CASSFGTGGLYEQYF. CDR3 DNA sequence: TGTGCCAGTAGTTTCGGGACAGGGGGCCTATACGAGCAGTACTTC. The chain couples TRBV19 to TRBJ2-7, with TRBD1 identical over 12 bases. Germline V CDR1 and CDR2: LNHDA, SQIVND (reference sequence). Unmatched junction bases numbered 6, after V lost 5 bases and J lost 4 bases. The CDR3 totals 15 residues.

The V and J genes are TRBV4-2 and TRBJ2-1; 10 bases map to TRBD1. The CDR3 consists of 16 residues. Losses at the gene ends were 6 bases for V and 9 bases for J; bases not matched to a gene: 14. Germline CDR1 LGHNA, CDR2 YNFKEQ. The CDR3: CASSHGGTGVGSEQFF. The CDR3 nucleotides read TGTGCCAGCAGTCATGGCGGGACAGGGGTAGGTAGTGAGCAGTTCTTC.

The sample holds a few counts of this clone. The chain links TRBV28 to TRBJ1-3, with 7 bases lining up with TRBD1. V trimming: 6 bases; J trimming: 4 bases; junction bases outside the gene matches: 6. There are 14 residues in the CDR3. Germline V gene sequence: CDR1 MDHEN, CDR2 SYDVKM. The CDR3 sequence: CASRLGQQGNTIYF. The CDR3 DNA sequence: TGTGCCAGCAGACTGGGACAGCAAGGAAACACCATATATTTT.

Here the CDR3 reads CASSLDTRGGEQYF. DNA for the CDR3: TGTGCCAGCAGCTTAGACACGCGCGGAGGGGAGCAGTACTTC. The J gene is TRBJ2-7, the V gene TRBV7-9, with D possibly TRBD2 on 6 matching bases. The germline V and J ends were trimmed by 1 base and 7 bases, with 14 bases remaining between them. Germline CDR1 reads SEHNR; CDR2 reads FQNEAQ (reference sequence). There are 14 residues in the CDR3.

V gene TRBV28 combines with J gene TRBJ1-1; the match to TRBD1 covers 8 bases. V dropped 10 bases and J dropped 2; count of bases not matched to a gene: 3. The CDR3 consists of 12 residues. Germline V lookup: CDR1 MDHEN, CDR2 SYDVKM. CDR3 coding DNA: TGTGCCACTGGGACAGGAAACACTGAAGCTTTCTTT. Translated, it gives CATGTGNTEAFF.

The table lists this clone with a few counts. The rearrangement uses TRBV6-1 and TRBJ2-2; D is uncertain. CDR3 length equals 14 residues. V lost 7 bases and J lost 4, with 13 bases in between. Germline-derived CDR1 and CDR2 are MNHNS and SASEGT. As DNA, the CDR3 is TGTGCCAGCACCATCCCCACTGTCACCGGGGAGCTGTTTTTT. It yields the protein CASTIPTVTGELFF.

This clone was counted between two and nine times. V is TRBV9 and J is TRBJ2-2; a weak D match, TRBD2 (6 bases). Per germline, CDR1 SGDLS and CDR2 YYNGEE. The V and J ends lost 2 bases and 6 bases respectively, with 11 bases between them. The CDR3 contains 14 residues. The CDR3 is CASSVPPGAGELFF. The CDR3 nucleotides are TGTGCCAGCAGCGTGCCCCCGGGAGCCGGGGAGCTGTTTTTT.

The sample holds one count of this clone. The V and J genes are TRBV11-2 and TRBJ2-6; tentatively, D is TRBD2 (6 bases). The CDR3 length is 17 residues. Trimming left V 5 bases short and J 0 bases short, with 14 bases between. CDR1 and CDR2 from the germline V gene are SGHAT and FQNNGV. The CDR3 DNA is TGTGCCAGCAGCCCCCGACTAGGGAACTCTGGGGCCAACGTCCTGACTTTC. Protein product: CASSPRLGNSGANVLTF.

The genes are TRBV27 and TRBJ2-1, with TRBD1 matching over 7 bases. In germline, CDR1 is MNHEY, CDR2 SMNVEV (reference sequence). The V gene end was trimmed by 8 bases and the J gene end by 7 bases; junction bases not matched to a gene: 8. The CDR3 is made up of 13 amino acids. In nucleotides, the CDR3 is TGTGCCAGCGGTCCACCCAGGGGGAATGAGCAGTTCTTC. Its translation is CASGPPRGNEQFF.

The gene calls are TRBV14 and TRBJ2-1; D remains unclear. CDR1 and CDR2 from the germline V gene are SGHDN and FVKESK. The CDR3 spans 16 residues. Trimming left V 1 base short and J 4 bases short, with 14 bases between. The CDR3 sequence: CASSQALGVRYNEQFF. In DNA form, the CDR3 reads TGTGCCAGCAGCCAAGCTCTTGGGGTGAGGTACAATGAGCAGTTCTTC. Supplemented by reference TRBV14 and TRBJ2-1, the full variable domain reads EAGVTQFPSHSVIEKGQTVTLRCDPISGHDNLYWYRRVMGKEIKFLLHFVKESKQDESGMPNNRFLAERTGGTYSTLKVQPAELEDSGVYFCASSQALGVRYNEQFFGPGTRLTVL.

The chain is built from TRBV9 and TRBJ2-5; the D gene is possibly TRBD2 (5 bases). The CDR3 runs to 13 residues. V shed 3 bases and J shed 5 bases, with 11 bases lying between them. Per the germline V gene, CDR1 is SGDLS and CDR2 is YYNGEE. In DNA, the CDR3 is TGTGCCAGCAGCGCCGGGGTACTCGAGACCCAGTACTTC. Protein product: CASSAGVLETQYF.

There are a few counts of this clone. CDR3 residues: CASRAGLAVETQYF. In DNA form, the CDR3 reads TGCGCCAGCAGGGCAGGACTAGCGGTAGAGACCCAGTACTTC. The chain links TRBV10-2 to TRBJ2-5, with 10 positions matching TRBD2. This CDR3 spans 14 amino acids. J lost 4 bases, V lost 6 bases, and 5 bases had no gene match. Germline CDR1 WSHSY, CDR2 SAAADI.

This clone was counted only a few times. The chain recombines TRBV7-9 with TRBJ2-1; D not certain. Deletions cut 2 bases from V and 9 bases from J, with 5 bases between. Per germline, CDR1 SEHNR and CDR2 FQNEAQ (reference sequence). The CDR3 loop spans 11 amino acids. CDR3 DNA: TGTGCCAGCAGCTTACGCAGTGAGCAGTTCTTC. The encoded protein is CASSLRSEQFF.

The rearrangement joins TRBV11-3 to TRBJ2-5; D perhaps matches TRBD2 (6 bases). Trimming took 5 bases from V and 2 from J, leaving 15 bases between them. This CDR3 has 15 amino acids. The germline gives CDR1 SGHNT, CDR2 YENEEA. The CDR3 loop reads CASSDGGAEQETQYF. CDR3 in DNA: TGTGCCAGCAGCGACGGGGGAGCGGAACAAGAGACCCAGTACTTC.

This clone was picked up a small number of times. CDR3 sequence: CASSLEAHSHCWELFF. The CDR3 DNA reads TGTGCCAGCAGCTTAGAGGCCCACAGTCACTGCTGGGAGCTGTTTTTT. The rearrangement links TRBV7-4 to TRBJ2-2; no definite D call. The CDR3 length is 16 residues. Germline assignment: CDR1 SGHVT and CDR2 SQSDAQ. Deletions cut 1 base from V and 9 bases from J, with 18 bases between.

V is TRBV2 and J is TRBJ2-2, with D perhaps TRBD2 (6 bases). V dropped 5 bases and J dropped 5 bases, with 18 bases sitting between them. The CDR3 is 16 residues long. The germline CDR1 and CDR2 sequences are SNHLY and FYNNEI. DNA for the CDR3: TGTGCCAGCAGTAAGGAGGCGGGAACACTAACCGGGGAGCTGTTTTTT. Amino acids: CASSKEAGTLTGELFF.

The CDR3: CASSPAGGSNEQFF. CDR3 DNA: TGCGCCAGCAGCCCAGCGGGGGGGAGTAATGAGCAGTTCTTC. V is TRBV4-1 and J is TRBJ2-1; 10 bases line up with TRBD2. Germline-derived CDR1 and CDR2 are MGHRA and YSYEKL. This CDR3 comprises 14 residues. V lost 4 bases, J lost 7 bases, and 4 bases stayed unmatched.

Of note for this clone: Other DNA sequences from this sample encode an identical CDR3 as well. CDR3 amino acids: CASSVSGVNTEAFF. CDR3 nucleotides: TGTGCCAGCAGCGTATCGGGCGTGAACACTGAAGCTTTCTTT. The V gene is TRBV9, the J gene TRBJ1-1; D not certain. V shed 1 base and J shed 0 bases, with 7 bases lying between them. The germline gives CDR1 SGDLS, CDR2 YYNGEE. The CDR3 spans 14 residues.

This chain links TRBV4-1 with TRBJ1-5; D is unresolved. CDR3 size: 14 residues. Germline V gene data show CDR1 as MGHRA and CDR2 as YSYEKL. V shed 4 bases and J shed 4 bases, with 11 bases lying between them. The CDR3 DNA reads TGCGCCAGCAGCCCTCAGATGGGGAATCAGCCCCAGCATTTT. It specifies CASSPQMGNQPQHF.

The rearrangement joins TRBV5-1 to TRBJ2-5; D remains unclear. Germline CDR1 and CDR2: SGHRS and YFSETQ. Between the trimmed V and J ends, which lost 0 bases and 1 base, there was a span of 7 bases. The CDR3 extends over 14 amino acids. This CDR3 is CASSLVLSQETQYF. For the CDR3, the DNA is TGCGCCAGCAGCTTGGTTCTGTCCCAAGAGACCCAGTACTTC.